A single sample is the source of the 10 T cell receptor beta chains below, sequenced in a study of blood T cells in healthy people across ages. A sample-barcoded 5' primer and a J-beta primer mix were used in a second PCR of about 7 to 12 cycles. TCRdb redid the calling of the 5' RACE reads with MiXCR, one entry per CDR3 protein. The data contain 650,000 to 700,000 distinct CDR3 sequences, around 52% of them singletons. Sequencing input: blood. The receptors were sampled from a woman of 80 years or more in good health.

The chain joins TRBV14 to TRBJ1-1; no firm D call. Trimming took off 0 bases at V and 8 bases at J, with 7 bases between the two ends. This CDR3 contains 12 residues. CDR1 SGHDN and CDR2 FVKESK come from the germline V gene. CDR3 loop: CASSQEGWEAFF. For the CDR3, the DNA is TGTGCCAGCAGCCAAGAAGGTTGGGAAGCTTTCTTT.

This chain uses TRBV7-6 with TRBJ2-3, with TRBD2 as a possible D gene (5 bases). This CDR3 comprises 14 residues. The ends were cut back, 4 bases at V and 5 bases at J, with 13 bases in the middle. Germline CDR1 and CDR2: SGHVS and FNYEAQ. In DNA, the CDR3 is TGTGCCAGCAGCTCGACTACTTCAGGAGATACGCAGTATTTT. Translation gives CASSSTTSGDTQYF.

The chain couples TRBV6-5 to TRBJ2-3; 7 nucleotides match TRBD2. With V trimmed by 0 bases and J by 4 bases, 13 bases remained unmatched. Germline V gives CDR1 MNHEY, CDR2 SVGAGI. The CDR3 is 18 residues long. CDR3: CASSYSWDSGSYADTQYF. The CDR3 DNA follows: TGTGCCAGCAGTTACTCGTGGGATAGCGGGTCGTACGCAGATACGCAGTATTTT.

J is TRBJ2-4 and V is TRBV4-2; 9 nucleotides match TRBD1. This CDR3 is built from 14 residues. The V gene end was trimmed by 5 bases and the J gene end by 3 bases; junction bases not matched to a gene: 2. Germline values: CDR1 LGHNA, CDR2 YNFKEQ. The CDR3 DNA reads TGTGCCAGCAGCGGGACAGGGAACAAAAACATTCAGTACTTC. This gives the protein CASSGTGNKNIQYF.

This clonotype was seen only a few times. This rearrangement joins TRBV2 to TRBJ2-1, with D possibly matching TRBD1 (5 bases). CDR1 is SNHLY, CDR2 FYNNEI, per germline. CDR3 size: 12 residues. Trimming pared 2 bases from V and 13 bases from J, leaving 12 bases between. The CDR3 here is CASSESSGYQFF. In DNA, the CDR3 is TGTGCCAGCAGTGAAAGTTCAGGGTATCAGTTCTTC.

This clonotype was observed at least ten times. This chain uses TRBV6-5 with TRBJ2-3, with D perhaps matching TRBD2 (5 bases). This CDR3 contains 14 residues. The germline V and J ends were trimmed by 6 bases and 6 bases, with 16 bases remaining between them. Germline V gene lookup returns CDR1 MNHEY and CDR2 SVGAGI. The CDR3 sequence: CASSRPAPGDTQYF. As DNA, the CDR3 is TGTGCCAGCAGCCGACCCGCCCCGGGGGATACGCAGTATTTT.

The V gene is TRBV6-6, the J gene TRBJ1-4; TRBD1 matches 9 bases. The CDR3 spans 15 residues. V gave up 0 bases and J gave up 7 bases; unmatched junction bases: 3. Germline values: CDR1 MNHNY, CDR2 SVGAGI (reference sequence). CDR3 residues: CASSYSQGASEKLFF. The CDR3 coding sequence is TGTGCCAGCAGTTACTCACAGGGGGCGAGTGAAAAACTGTTTTTT.

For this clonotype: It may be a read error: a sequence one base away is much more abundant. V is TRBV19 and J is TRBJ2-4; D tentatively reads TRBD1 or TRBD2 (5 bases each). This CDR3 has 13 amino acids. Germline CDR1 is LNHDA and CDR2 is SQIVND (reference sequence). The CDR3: CASHPQGENTQYF. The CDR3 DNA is TGTGCCAGTCATCCCCAAGGGGAGAACACTCAGTACTTC.

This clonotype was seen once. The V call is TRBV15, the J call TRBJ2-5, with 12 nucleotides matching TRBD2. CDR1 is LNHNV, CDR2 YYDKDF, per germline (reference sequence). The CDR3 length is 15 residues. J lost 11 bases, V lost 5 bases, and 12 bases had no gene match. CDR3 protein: CATSDRLAGVTVQYF. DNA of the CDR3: TGTGCCACCAGCGACCGACTAGCGGGAGTTACGGTGCAGTACTTC.

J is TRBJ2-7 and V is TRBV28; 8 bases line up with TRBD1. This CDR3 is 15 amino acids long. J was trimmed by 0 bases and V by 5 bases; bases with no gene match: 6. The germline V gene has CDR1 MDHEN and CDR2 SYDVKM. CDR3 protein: CASSMDRATSYEQYF. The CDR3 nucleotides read TGTGCCAGCAGTATGGACAGGGCAACCTCCTACGAGCAGTACTTC.